This T cell receptor (beta chain) was sequenced for a study of regulatory T cells in long-lasting Graves disease. Time point denoted: newly diagnosed GD, antithyroid drugs for less than 3 months. PBMC RNA served as the TCR library source. American Thyroid Association guidelines defined how Graves' disease was diagnosed. This clonotype was counted at least ten times. Its antigen is unknown. Study-wide points: Persistent Graves' patients possessed reduced TCR diversity relative to recently diagnosed ones.

Per the germline V gene, CDR1 is MDHEN and CDR2 is SYDVKM. This CDR3 region has 16 residues. V was pared by 7 bases and J by 0 bases, with 18 bases between. For TCR beta, libraries came from iRepertoire HTBI primers and Arm-PCR of CDR3 regions. TCRdb used MiXCR to reprocess the multiplex PCR reads, holding one entry per CDR3 protein. This table holds over 500,000 distinct CDR3 sequences, more than 15% found once. This same sample was also taken into another study, of T cells in Graves' hyperthyroidism and ophthalmopathy. According to that study: RT-PCR in the first round (using the HTBI primer set) targeted the TCR CDR3.

This chain joins TRBV28 and TRBJ1-1; no definite D call. This TCR was recovered from a man aged 18 to 30 with Graves disease. The sequencing here drew on peripheral blood mononuclear cells (PBMCs), taken at new diagnosis, from a patient treated with antithyroid drugs. DNA of the CDR3: TGTGCCAGCATTTCGGTTGGGCGCCCTATGAACACTGAAGCTTTCTTT. Translated: CASISVGRPMNTEAFF.